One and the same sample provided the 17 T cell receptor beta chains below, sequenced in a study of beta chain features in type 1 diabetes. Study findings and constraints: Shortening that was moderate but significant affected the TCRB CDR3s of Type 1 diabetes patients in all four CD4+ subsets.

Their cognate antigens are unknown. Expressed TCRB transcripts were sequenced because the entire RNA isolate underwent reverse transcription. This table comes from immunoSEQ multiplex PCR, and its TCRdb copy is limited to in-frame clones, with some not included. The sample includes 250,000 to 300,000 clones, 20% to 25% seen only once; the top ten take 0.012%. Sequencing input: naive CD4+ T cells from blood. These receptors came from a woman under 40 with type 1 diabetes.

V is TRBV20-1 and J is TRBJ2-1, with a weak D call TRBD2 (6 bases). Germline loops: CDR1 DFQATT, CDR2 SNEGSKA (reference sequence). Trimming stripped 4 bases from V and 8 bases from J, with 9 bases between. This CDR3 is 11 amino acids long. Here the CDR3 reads CSATASDEQFF. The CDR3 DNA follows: TGCAGTGCTACGGCTAGCGATGAGCAGTTCTTC.

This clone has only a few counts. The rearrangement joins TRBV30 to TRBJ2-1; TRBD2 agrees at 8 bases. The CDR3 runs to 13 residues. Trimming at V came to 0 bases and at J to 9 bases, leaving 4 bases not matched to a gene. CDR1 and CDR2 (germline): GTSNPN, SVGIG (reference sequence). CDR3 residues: CAWSVRSGGEQFF. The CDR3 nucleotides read TGTGCCTGGAGTGTTCGGAGCGGGGGTGAGCAGTTCTTC.

The CDR3 sequence: CASSSRGIGANVLTF. The CDR3 DNA reads as TGTGCCAGCAGTAGCAGGGGGATAGGGGCCAACGTCCTGACTTTC. This rearrangement joins TRBV2 to TRBJ2-6, with TRBD1 matching 7 bases. The germline V gene has CDR1 SNHLY and CDR2 FYNNEI. This CDR3 has 15 amino acids. V lost 5 bases and J lost 4; bases outside the gene matches: 5.

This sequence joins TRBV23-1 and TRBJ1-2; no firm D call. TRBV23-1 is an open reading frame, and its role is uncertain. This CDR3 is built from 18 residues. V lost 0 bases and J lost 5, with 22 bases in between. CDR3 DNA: TGCGCCAGCAGTCAATCTCGAGGCCATTATGGGAGTAGGTATGGCTACACCTTC. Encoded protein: CASSQSRGHYGSRYGYTF.

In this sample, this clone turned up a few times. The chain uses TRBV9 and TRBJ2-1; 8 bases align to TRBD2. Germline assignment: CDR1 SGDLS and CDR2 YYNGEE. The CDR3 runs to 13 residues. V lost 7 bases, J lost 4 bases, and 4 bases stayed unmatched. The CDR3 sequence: CASAGGEYNEQFF. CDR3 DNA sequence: TGTGCCAGCGCGGGGGGCGAATACAATGAGCAGTTCTTC.

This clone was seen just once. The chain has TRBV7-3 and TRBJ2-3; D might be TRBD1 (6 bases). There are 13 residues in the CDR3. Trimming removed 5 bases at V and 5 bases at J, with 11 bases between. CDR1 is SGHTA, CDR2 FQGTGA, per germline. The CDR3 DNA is TGTGCCAGCAGCACAGGGAGTGTAGATACGCAGTATTTT. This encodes CASSTGSVDTQYF.

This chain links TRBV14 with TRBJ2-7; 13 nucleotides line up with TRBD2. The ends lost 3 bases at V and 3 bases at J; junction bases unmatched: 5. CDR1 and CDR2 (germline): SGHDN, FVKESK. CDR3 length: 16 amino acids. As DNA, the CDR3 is TGTGCCAGCAGCCACACTAGCGGGAGGGCCTTCTACGAGCAGTACTTC. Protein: CASSHTSGRAFYEQYF.

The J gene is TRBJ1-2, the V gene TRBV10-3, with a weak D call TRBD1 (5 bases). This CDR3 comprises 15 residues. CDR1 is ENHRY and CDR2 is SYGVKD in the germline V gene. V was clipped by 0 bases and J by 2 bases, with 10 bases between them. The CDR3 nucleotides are TGTGCCATCAGTGAGTCGCTACAGGAAAACTATGGCTACACCTTC. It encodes CAISESLQENYGYTF.

The CDR3 DNA sequence: TGTGCCAGCAGCGCGGACAGGGGCACAGATACGCAGTATTTT. This gives the protein CASSADRGTDTQYF. This chain connects TRBV9 to TRBJ2-3; 8 nucleotides agree with TRBD1. The CDR3 length is 14 residues. Trimming removed 3 bases from V and 1 base from J; junction bases left unmatched: 1. Germline assignment: CDR1 SGDLS and CDR2 YYNGEE.

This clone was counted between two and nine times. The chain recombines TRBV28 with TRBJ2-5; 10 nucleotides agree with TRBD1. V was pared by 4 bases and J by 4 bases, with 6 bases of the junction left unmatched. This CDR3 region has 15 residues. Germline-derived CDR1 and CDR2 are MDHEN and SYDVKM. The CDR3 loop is CASSSGTGAGETQYF. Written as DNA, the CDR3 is TGTGCCAGCAGTTCCGGGACAGGGGCAGGAGAGACCCAGTACTTC.

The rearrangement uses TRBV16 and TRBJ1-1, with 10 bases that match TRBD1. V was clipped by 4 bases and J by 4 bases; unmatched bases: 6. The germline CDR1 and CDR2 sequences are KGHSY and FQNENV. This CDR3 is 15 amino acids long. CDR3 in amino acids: CASSPRTGGTTEAFF. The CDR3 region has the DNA TGTGCCAGCAGCCCTCGGACAGGGGGGACCACTGAAGCTTTCTTT.

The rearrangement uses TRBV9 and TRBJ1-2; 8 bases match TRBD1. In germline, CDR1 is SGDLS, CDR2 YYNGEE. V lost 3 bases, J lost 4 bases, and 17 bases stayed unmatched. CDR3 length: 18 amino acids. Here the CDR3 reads CASSATGVPLVDPYGYTF. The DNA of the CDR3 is TGTGCCAGCAGCGCGACAGGGGTACCGCTTGTGGACCCCTATGGCTACACCTTC.

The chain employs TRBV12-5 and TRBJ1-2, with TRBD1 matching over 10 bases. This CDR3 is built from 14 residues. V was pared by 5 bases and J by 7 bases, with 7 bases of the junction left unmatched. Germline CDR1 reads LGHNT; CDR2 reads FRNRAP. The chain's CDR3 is CASGVDRGLGGYTF. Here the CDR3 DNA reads TGTGCTAGTGGTGTGGACAGGGGGTTAGGTGGCTACACCTTC.

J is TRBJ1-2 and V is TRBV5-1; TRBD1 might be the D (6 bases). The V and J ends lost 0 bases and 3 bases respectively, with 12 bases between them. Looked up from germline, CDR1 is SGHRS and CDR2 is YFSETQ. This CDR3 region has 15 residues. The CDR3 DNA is TGCGCCAGCAGCTTGGGGACACGGACAGACTATGGCTACACCTTC. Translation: CASSLGTRTDYGYTF. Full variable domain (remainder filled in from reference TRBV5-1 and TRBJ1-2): KAGVTQTPRYLIKTRGQQVTLSCSPISGHRSVSWYQQTPGQGLQFLFEYFSETQRNKGNFPGRFSGRQFSNSRSEMNVSTLELGDSALYLCASSLGTRTDYGYTFGSGTRLTVV.

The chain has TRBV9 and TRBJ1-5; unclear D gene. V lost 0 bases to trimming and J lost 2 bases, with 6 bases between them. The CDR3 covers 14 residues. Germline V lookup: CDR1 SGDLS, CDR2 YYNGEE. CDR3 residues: CASSVDIRNQPQHF. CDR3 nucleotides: TGTGCCAGCAGCGTAGACATCCGCAATCAGCCCCAGCATTTT.

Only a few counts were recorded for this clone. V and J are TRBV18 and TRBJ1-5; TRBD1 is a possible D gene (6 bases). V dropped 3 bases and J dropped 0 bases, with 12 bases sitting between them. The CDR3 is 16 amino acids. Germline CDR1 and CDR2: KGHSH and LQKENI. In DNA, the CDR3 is TGTGCCAGCTCACCTCAAGGACAGAGTAGCAATCAGCCCCAGCATTTT. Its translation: CASSPQGQSSNQPQHF. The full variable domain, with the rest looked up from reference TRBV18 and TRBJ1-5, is NAGVMQNPRHLVRRRGQEARLRCSPMKGHSHVYWYRQLPEEGLKFMVYLQKENIIDESGMPKERFSAEFPKEGPSILRIQQVVRGDSAAYFCASSPQGQSSNQPQHFGDGTRLSIL.

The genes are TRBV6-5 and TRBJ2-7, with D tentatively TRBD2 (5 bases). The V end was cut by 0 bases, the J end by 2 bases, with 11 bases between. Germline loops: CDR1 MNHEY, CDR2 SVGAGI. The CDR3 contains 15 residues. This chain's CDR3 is CASSYSPGITYEQYF. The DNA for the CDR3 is TGTGCCAGCAGTTACTCTCCGGGAATAACCTACGAGCAGTACTTC.